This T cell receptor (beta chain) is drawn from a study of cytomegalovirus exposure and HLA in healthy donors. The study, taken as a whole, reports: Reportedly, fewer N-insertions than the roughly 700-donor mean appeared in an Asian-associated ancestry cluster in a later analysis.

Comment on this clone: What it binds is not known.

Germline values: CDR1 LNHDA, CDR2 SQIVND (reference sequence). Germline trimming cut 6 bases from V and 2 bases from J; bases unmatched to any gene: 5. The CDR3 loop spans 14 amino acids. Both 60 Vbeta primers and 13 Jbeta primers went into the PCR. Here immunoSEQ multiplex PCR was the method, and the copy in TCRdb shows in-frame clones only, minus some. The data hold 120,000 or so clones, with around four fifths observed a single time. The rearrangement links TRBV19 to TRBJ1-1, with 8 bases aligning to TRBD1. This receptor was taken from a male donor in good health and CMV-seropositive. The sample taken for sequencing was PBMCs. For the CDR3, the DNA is TGTGCCAGTAGCCACAGGGGGGGAAACACTGAAGCTTTCTTT. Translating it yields CASSHRGGNTEAFF. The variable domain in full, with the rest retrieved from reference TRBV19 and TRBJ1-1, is DGGITQSPKYLFRKEGQNVTLSCEQNLNHDAMYWYRQDPGQGLRLIYYSQIVNDFQKGDIAEGYSVSREKKESFPLTVTSAQKNPTAFYLCASSHRGGNTEAFFGQGTRLTVV.